Reported below is one TCR beta chain. The data were obtained in a study of Graves' ophthalmopathy and Graves' hyperthyroidism. As for the study in general: Stable hyperthyroidism meant no ophthalmopathy within 18 months of follow-up.

Amplification of the TCR beta CDR3 regions used RNA transcripts (as template). HTBI-primed RT-PCR formed the first round, and a multiplex PCR formed the second. TCRdb analysed the multiplex PCR reads with MiXCR anew, one entry per CDR3 protein. The sample lists 900,000 to 1,200,000 distinct CDR3 sequences; approximately 35% were seen once. From germline, CDR1 is SGHTA and CDR2 FQGNSA. The CDR3 covers 14 residues. The germline V and J ends were trimmed by 3 bases and 6 bases, with 11 bases remaining between them. Orbital computed tomography and thyroid ultrasound, along with TRAb, serum thyroxine and clinical symptoms, underpinned diagnosis.

The sample was peripheral blood or thyroid tissue (not recorded which). V is TRBV7-2 and J is TRBJ2-2; D ambiguous. The clonotype was recovered from an adult man with Graves' hyperthyroidism. The CDR3 bases are TGTGCCAGCAGCTTGAGTCGAGAATCCGGGGAGCTGTTTTTT. This gives the protein CASSLSRESGELFF.